These 19 T cell receptor beta chains originate from one sample sequenced in a study of regulatory T cells in long-lasting Graves disease. Construction of TCR beta libraries relied on iRepertoire HTBI primers and on Arm-PCR targeting CDR3 regions. One entry per CDR3 protein, called by TCRdb with MiXCR from the multiplex PCR reads. The repertoire consists of some 490,000 distinct CDR3 sequences, with 9.5% to 15% occurring once and the leading ten covering about 8.3%. Stated time point: newly diagnosed GD, antithyroid drugs for less than 3 months. Extracted PBMC RNA gave rise to the TCR library. In addition, the sample was reused for a study of T cells in Graves' hyperthyroidism and ophthalmopathy.

The sequencing here drew on peripheral blood mononuclear cells (PBMCs), taken at new diagnosis, from a patient treated with antithyroid drugs. These receptors all stem from a woman aged 25 to 45 with Graves disease.

As regards this clonotype: A single base is all that separates this from a far larger clone, so a read error is likely. The rearrangement uses TRBV7-3 and TRBJ1-1; 8 positions agree with TRBD1. The germline gives CDR1 SGHTA, CDR2 FQGTGA. The CDR3 contains 15 residues. Trimming took 5 bases from V and 0 from J; bases not matched to a gene: 5. The CDR3 here is CASSIGQGMNTEAFF. The CDR3, as DNA: TGTGCCAGCAGCATCGGACAGGGAATGAACACTGAAGCTTTCTTT.

This clonotype was recorded many times. V gene TRBV30 combines with J gene TRBJ1-1; D perhaps matches TRBD1 (6 bases). With 5 bases removed from V and 1 base from J, the gap between germline ends came to 11 bases. CDR1 and CDR2 from the germline V gene are GTSNPN and SVGIG (reference sequence). The CDR3 spans 13 residues. In nucleotides, the CDR3 is TGTGCCTGGGAACCGGGACAGAACACTGAAGCTTTCTTT. It encodes CAWEPGQNTEAFF.

This clonotype was counted at least ten times. The rearrangement uses TRBV5-6 and TRBJ2-7; D unresolved. Germline V CDR1 and CDR2: SGHDT, YYEEEE. CDR3 length equals 14 residues. V shed 2 bases and J shed 2 bases, with 11 bases lying between them. CDR3 protein: CASSFIALPYEQYF. The DNA for the CDR3 is TGTGCCAGCAGCTTTATAGCCCTCCCCTACGAGCAGTACTTC.

Comment on this clonotype: This may be a read error, as it is one base from a much larger clone. The rearrangement links TRBV4-1 to TRBJ1-1, with a weak D call TRBD1 (5 bases). The CDR3 is 14 residues long. The V gene's germline CDR1 is MGHRA and CDR2 YSYEKL. CDR3 nucleotides: TGCGCCACCCGGGGGGGACTTAGGGGCACTGAAGCTTCCTTT. Protein product: CATRGGLRGTEASF.

This clonotype was observed at least ten times. The chain is built from TRBV20-1 and TRBJ2-1; TRBD2 might be the D (5 bases). Germline V gene sequence: CDR1 DFQATT, CDR2 SNEGSKA (reference sequence). V dropped 3 bases and J dropped 7 bases, with 13 bases sitting between them. This CDR3 comprises 13 residues. Here the CDR3 reads CSARRSGANEQFF. CDR3 coding DNA: TGCAGTGCTAGGCGGAGCGGAGCAAATGAGCAGTTCTTC.

This clonotype was seen at least ten times. The V call is TRBV19, the J call TRBJ2-5; tentatively, D is TRBD1 or TRBD2 (5 bases each). The V and J ends lost 2 bases and 3 bases respectively, with 13 bases between them. CDR3 length: 15 residues. Germline CDR1 reads LNHDA; CDR2 reads SQIVND (reference sequence). CDR3 nucleotide sequence: TGTGCCAGTAGTATACCCGGGACGGGGAAAGAGACCCAGTACTTC. Its protein product is CASSIPGTGKETQYF.

The rearrangement links TRBV19 to TRBJ2-1; 14 bases align to TRBD2. The V gene end was trimmed by 4 bases and the J gene end by 7 bases; junction bases not matched to a gene: 9. The CDR3 covers 17 residues. Germline CDR1 reads LNHDA; CDR2 reads SQIVND (reference sequence). CDR3 nucleotide sequence: TGTGCCAGTAGTAGACGACTAGCGGGAGGGCCTTTTAATGAGCAGTTCTTC. It encodes CASSRRLAGGPFNEQFF. The whole variable domain, filled in from reference TRBV19 and TRBJ2-1, reads DGGITQSPKYLFRKEGQNVTLSCEQNLNHDAMYWYRQDPGQGLRLIYYSQIVNDFQKGDIAEGYSVSREKKESFPLTVTSAQKNPTAFYLCASSRRLAGGPFNEQFFGPGTRLTVL.

This clonotype was seen repeatedly, ten times or more. The chain has TRBV20-1 and TRBJ2-7; 10 bases align to TRBD2. V shed 1 base, J shed 4 bases, and the junction held 13 bases outside the gene matches. The CDR3 is 17 residues long. The germline CDR1 and CDR2 sequences are DFQATT and SNEGSKA (reference sequence). CDR3 DNA: TGCAGTGCTAGAGGCCTAGCGGGAGACCTCCAACGATACGAGCAGTACTTC. It specifies CSARGLAGDLQRYEQYF.

The J gene is TRBJ2-2, the V gene TRBV28, with D possibly matching TRBD2 (5 bases). The CDR3 runs to 17 residues. Germline-derived CDR1 and CDR2 are MDHEN and SYDVKM. V lost 5 bases and J lost 3, with 19 bases in between. In DNA form, the CDR3 reads TGTGCCAGCAGTCCGGAACCTAGATCGGGATACACCGGGGAGCTGTTTTTT. It yields the protein CASSPEPRSGYTGELFF.

Ten or more counts support this clonotype. The chain joins TRBV6-4 to TRBJ2-2; 8 bases are a match to TRBD2. CDR1 MRHNA and CDR2 SNTAGT come from the germline V gene. CDR3 length: 16 amino acids. Germline trimming cut 5 bases from V and 8 bases from J; bases unmatched to any gene: 13. The CDR3: CASSPHSGTPTGELFF. CDR3 coding DNA: TGTGCCAGCAGTCCACATAGCGGGACCCCGACGGGGGAGCTGTTTTTT.

This clonotype was recorded at least ten times. The chain joins TRBV6-5 to TRBJ1-4; tentative D call: TRBD1 (5 bases). V lost 4 bases and J 0 bases, leaving 6 bases between the germline ends. The germline CDR1 and CDR2 sequences are MNHEY and SVGAGI. The CDR3 is 14 amino acids. CDR3 DNA sequence: TGTGCCAGCAGTTCCAGGGCAACTAATGAAAAACTGTTTTTT. Translated: CASSSRATNEKLFF.

A remark on this clonotype: A read error may be the cause here, since a much bigger clone is one base away. V gene TRBV6-2 or TRBV6-3 combines with J gene TRBJ1-5; the D gene is possibly TRBD1 (5 bases). Between the trimmed V and J ends, which lost 5 bases and 5 bases, there was a span of 13 bases. Germline V gene lookup returns CDR1 MNHEY and CDR2 SVGEGT. The CDR3 runs to 14 residues. The CDR3 DNA is TGTGCCAGCAGTGGGGCGGGGGGAGATCAGCCCCAGCATTTT. It specifies CASSGAGGDQPQHF.

The table lists this clonotype with many counts. The chain has TRBV19 and TRBJ1-3; 8 bases are a match to TRBD1. The CDR3 sequence is 16 residues long. V lost 3 bases, J lost 2 bases, and 6 bases stayed unmatched. Germline lookup yields CDR1 LNHDA and CDR2 SQIVND (reference sequence). CDR3 sequence (DNA): TGTGCCAGTAGTATCCGGCAGGGGGCTGCTGGAAACACCATATATTTT. As protein: CASSIRQGAAGNTIYF.

The sample holds many counts of this clonotype. This chain links TRBV7-2 with TRBJ2-7, with D possibly matching TRBD2 (7 bases). This CDR3 has 15 amino acids. Trimming cost V 0 bases and J 3 bases, with 12 bases left between them. Germline V gene lookup returns CDR1 SGHTA and CDR2 FQGNSA. CDR3 residues: CASSLAFGGRYEQYF. CDR3 coding DNA: TGTGCCAGCAGCTTAGCCTTCGGGGGGCGCTACGAGCAGTACTTC.

This clonotype was seen ten or more times. This chain joins TRBV18 and TRBJ1-6; D not resolved. Trimming stripped 8 bases from V and 0 bases from J, with 11 bases between. Germline values: CDR1 KGHSH, CDR2 LQKENI. The CDR3 has 15 amino acids. CDR3 protein: CASAGPISYNSPLHF. CDR3 DNA sequence: TGTGCCAGCGCTGGACCGATCTCCTATAATTCACCCCTCCACTTT.

For this clonotype: It may be a read error: a sequence one base away is much more abundant. The chain uses TRBV28 and TRBJ2-5; a weak D match, TRBD2 (6 bases). V lost 3 bases and J 5 bases, leaving 13 bases between the germline ends. Per germline, CDR1 MDHEN and CDR2 SYDVKM. This CDR3 spans 14 amino acids. CDR3 protein: CASSFKGRFETQYF. CDR3 nucleotides: TGTGCCAGCAGTTTTAAAGGGAGGTTCGAGACCCAGTACTTC.

This clonotype was detected a few times. The rearrangement joins TRBV24-1 to TRBJ2-2; possible D gene TRBD2, 5 bases. The CDR3 extends over 14 amino acids. Deletions cut 4 bases from V and 6 bases from J, with 11 bases between. The germline CDR1 and CDR2 sequences are KGHDR and SFDVKD. The CDR3 coding sequence is TGTGCCACCAGTGAGGCCCTAGCCCCCGGGGAGCTGTTTTTT. This translates into CATSEALAPGELFF.

The table lists this clonotype with a few counts. The chain combines TRBV11-2 with TRBJ2-2, with D possibly TRBD2 on 6 matching bases. Germline assignment: CDR1 SGHAT and CDR2 FQNNGV. This CDR3 is 16 amino acids long. V was trimmed by 5 bases and J by 4 bases, leaving 17 bases between them. The CDR3 DNA is TGTGCCAGCAGCCACGCGTCGACGGGAGCCACCGGGGAGCTGTTTTTT. Protein product: CASSHASTGATGELFF.

The chain links TRBV7-9 to TRBJ2-7; D uncertain. The germline V and J ends were trimmed by 2 bases and 6 bases, with 8 bases remaining between them. The CDR3 has 12 amino acids. Per the germline V gene, CDR1 is SEHNR and CDR2 is FQNEAQ (reference sequence). The CDR3 bases are TGTGCCAGCAGCTTATCGACGCGCGAGCAGTACTTC. It translates to CASSLSTREQYF.